Each of the 27 T cell receptor beta chains below was sequenced from the same sample in a study of blood T cell repertoires in COVID-19. TCRdb's copy holds only in-frame clones and misses some; the assay was immunoSEQ multiplex PCR. The sample consists of around 120,000 clones, about 70% of them appearing once. The sequenced material came from peripheral blood. The receptors originated from a woman between 65 and 79 years old with acute or convalescent COVID-19.

This clone was observed a few times. The CDR3 spells CASSTQGTEAFF. In DNA, the CDR3 is TGTGCCAGCAGTACACAGGGCACTGAAGCTTTCTTT. The chain links TRBV28 to TRBJ1-1, with D tentatively TRBD1 (6 bases). Germline-derived CDR1 and CDR2 are MDHEN and SYDVKM. The CDR3 has 12 amino acids. With 5 bases removed from V and 4 bases from J, the gap between germline ends came to 8 bases.

CDR3 region: CASSGGTSGYTF. The CDR3 DNA follows: TGTGCCAGCAGCGGGGGGACATCTGGCTACACCTTC. V usage is TRBV9 and J usage is TRBJ1-2; D possibly corresponds to TRBD1 (6 bases). V was cut by 3 bases and J by 7 bases, with 10 bases left in between. The CDR3 loop spans 12 amino acids. Germline CDR1 is SGDLS and CDR2 is YYNGEE.

The J gene is TRBJ2-7, the V gene TRBV30, with 9 bases identical to TRBD1. Germline values: CDR1 GTSNPN, CDR2 SVGIG (reference sequence). This CDR3 is 13 amino acids long. Trimming removed 2 bases from V and 6 bases from J; junction bases left unmatched: 5. The CDR3 DNA reads TGTGCCTGGAGTAAGGACAGGGGCGGCGAGCAGTACTTC. Its protein product is CAWSKDRGGEQYF.

The chain carries TRBV27 and TRBJ2-5; 9 positions agree with TRBD1. The CDR3 has 15 residues. V lost 5 bases to trimming and J lost 4 bases; unmatched junction nucleotides: 8. The V gene's germline CDR1 is MNHEY and CDR2 SMNVEV (reference sequence). This CDR3 reads CASSPIQGAGETQYF. CDR3 nucleotide sequence: TGTGCCAGCAGTCCCATACAGGGGGCCGGAGAGACCCAGTACTTC.

This sequence joins TRBV7-2 and TRBJ2-7; the D gene is possibly TRBD1 (6 bases). Germline-derived CDR1 and CDR2 are SGHTA and FQGNSA. V lost 2 bases, J lost 3 bases, and 14 bases lay in between. This CDR3 is built from 15 residues. The CDR3 sequence is CASSLTPGVGYEQYF. The DNA of the CDR3 is TGTGCCAGCAGCTTAACCCCAGGGGTAGGCTACGAGCAGTACTTC.

There are many counts of this clone. This chain joins TRBV4-1 and TRBJ1-5; D is ambiguous. Trimming took off 1 base at V and 7 bases at J, with 11 bases between the two ends. The CDR3 runs 14 residues. CDR1 is MGHRA, CDR2 YSYEKL, per germline. CDR3 amino acids: CASSQVSGNQPQHF. CDR3 bases: TGCGCCAGCAGCCAAGTTTCGGGGAACCAGCCCCAGCATTTT.

The CDR3 DNA sequence: TGTGCCAGCAGTGAAGGCGAGTCAGTTGGGCTCTTCTATGGCTACACCTTC. It is translated as CASSEGESVGLFYGYTF. The rearrangement uses TRBV2 and TRBJ1-2; D unclear. CDR1 is SNHLY and CDR2 is FYNNEI in the germline V gene. This CDR3 spans 17 amino acids. Trimming took 1 base from V and 4 from J, leaving 19 bases between them.

The J gene is TRBJ1-2, the V gene TRBV4-3; a weak D match, TRBD1 (6 bases). This CDR3 contains 14 residues. Germline V gives CDR1 LGHNA, CDR2 YSLEER. Trimming shortened V by 0 bases and J by 2 bases, and 7 bases separated the two germline ends. The CDR3 DNA is TGCGCCAGCAGCCAAGACCAGGGGAACTATGGCTACACCTTC. Protein product: CASSQDQGNYGYTF.

J is TRBJ1-1 and V is TRBV5-4; 9 nucleotides align to TRBD1. From germline, CDR1 is SGHNT and CDR2 YYREEE (reference sequence). This CDR3 is built from 16 residues. V lost 4 bases to trimming and J lost 4 bases; unmatched junction nucleotides: 11. CDR3 nucleotide sequence: TGTGCCAGCAGCCGACAGGGGGGGGGTGTTGGCACTGAAGCTTTCTTT. This gives the protein CASSRQGGGVGTEAFF.

This chain links TRBV4-3 with TRBJ1-2; 7 bases align to TRBD1. Germline V lookup: CDR1 LGHNA, CDR2 YSLEER. V shed 4 bases, J shed 0 bases, and the junction held 5 bases outside the gene matches. CDR3 length equals 15 residues. Written as DNA, the CDR3 is TGCGCCAGCAGCCCATCGACAGGGACTAACTATGGCTACACCTTC. The encoded protein is CASSPSTGTNYGYTF.

The rearrangement joins TRBV10-3 to TRBJ2-1; the D gene is possibly TRBD2 (7 bases). From germline, CDR1 is ENHRY and CDR2 SYGVKD. CDR3 size: 18 residues. V lost 10 bases to trimming and J lost 1 base, with 26 bases between them. The CDR3 region is CATNRRGEGLGSYNEQFF. CDR3 DNA sequence: TGTGCCACCAATCGGAGGGGGGAGGGCCTCGGTTCCTACAATGAGCAGTTCTTC.

The V and J genes are TRBV12-3 or TRBV12-4 and TRBJ1-2, with D possibly being TRBD1 (6 bases). This CDR3 spans 13 amino acids. V was trimmed by 2 bases and J by 7 bases, leaving 11 bases between them. The CDR3 is CASSLYRASGYTF. CDR3 DNA: TGTGCCAGCAGTTTATACAGGGCGAGTGGCTACACCTTC.

The chain has TRBV28 and TRBJ1-4, with 12 bases matching TRBD1. The CDR3 has 15 residues. Trimming removed 7 bases from V and 8 bases from J; junction bases left unmatched: 8. The germline CDR1 and CDR2 sequences are MDHEN and SYDVKM. CDR3: CASKGQGAFREKLFF. The CDR3 nucleotides are TGTGCCAGCAAGGGACAGGGGGCATTTCGGGAAAAACTGTTTTTT.

The rearrangement joins TRBV6-5 to TRBJ1-4; unclear D gene. The CDR3 consists of 13 residues. Germline loops: CDR1 MNHEY, CDR2 SVGAGI. Trimming shortened V by 5 bases and J by 8 bases, and 12 bases separated the two germline ends. As DNA, the CDR3 is TGTGCCAGCAGTCGGAGGTACGACGAAAAACTGTTTTTT. Residues: CASSRRYDEKLFF.

The CDR3 DNA reads TGTGCCAGCAGCCCAGGCGTGGCATCTAGCACAGATACGCAGTATTTT. It specifies CASSPGVASSTDTQYF. The J gene is TRBJ2-3, the V gene TRBV5-4; the D is unclear. Germline V lookup: CDR1 SGHNT, CDR2 YYREEE (reference sequence). The CDR3 sequence is 16 residues long. Deletions cut 4 bases from V and 0 bases from J, with 15 bases between.

The genes are TRBV6-6 and TRBJ1-1; D is possibly TRBD1 (5 bases). Trimming cost V 6 bases and J 0 bases, with 8 bases left between them. Germline CDR1 is MNHNY and CDR2 is SVGAGI (reference sequence). The CDR3 length is 13 residues. CDR3 sequence (DNA): TGTGCCAGCAGCCCGACAGTGAACACTGAAGCTTTCTTT. It specifies CASSPTVNTEAFF.

This clone showed up just a few times. J is TRBJ1-2 and V is TRBV10-1; D remains ambiguous. V was shortened by 2 bases and J by 2 bases, with 6 bases between the two germline ends. Germline V gene data show CDR1 as WNHNN and CDR2 as SYGVQD (reference sequence). The CDR3 totals 13 residues. CDR3 coding DNA: TGCGCCAGCAGTGAGCACAAAAACTATGGCTACACCTTC. Translated, it gives CASSEHKNYGYTF.

This chain joins TRBV19 and TRBJ1-2; 7 nucleotides line up with TRBD1. CDR1 and CDR2 (germline): LNHDA, SQIVND (reference sequence). The V segment lost 6 bases and the J segment 8 bases; nucleotides outside the gene matches: 6. The CDR3 runs to 12 residues. CDR3 residues: CASSKQGRGYTF. The CDR3 nucleotides read TGTGCCAGTAGCAAACAGGGGCGAGGCTACACCTTC.

The sample holds a few counts of this clone. The CDR3 protein is CASGSQGGQPQHF. For the CDR3, the DNA is TGTGCTAGTGGTTCGCAGGGGGGACAGCCCCAGCATTTT. This chain connects TRBV12-5 to TRBJ1-5, with 7 bases fitting TRBD1. This CDR3 comprises 13 residues. Trimming took 4 bases from V and 7 from J; bases not matched to a gene: 4. From germline, CDR1 is LGHNT and CDR2 FRNRAP.

The chain couples TRBV6-2 or TRBV6-3 to TRBJ2-2, with 11 bases aligning to TRBD2. Germline lookup yields CDR1 MNHEY and CDR2 SVGEGT. The CDR3 runs 18 residues. Losses at the gene ends were 4 bases for V and 6 bases for J; bases not matched to a gene: 13. The CDR3 coding sequence is TGTGCCAGCAGTTCGACTAGCGGGGCGTTAAGGAAAGCCGGGGAGCTGTTTTTT. As protein: CASSSTSGALRKAGELFF.

The count of this clone is one. The chain has TRBV14 and TRBJ1-3; perhaps TRBD1 as D (6 bases). The CDR3 contains 14 residues. The V end lost 4 bases, the J end lost 7 bases, and 14 bases lay between the germline ends. Germline CDR1 reads SGHDN; CDR2 reads FVKESK. CDR3 DNA: TGTGCCAGCAGCCTTCAGGGGCGCTTTAACACCATATATTTT. Translating it yields CASSLQGRFNTIYF.

V usage is TRBV11-2 and J usage is TRBJ1-2; TRBD1 aligns across 10 bases. The CDR3 is 13 residues long. The germline V gene encodes CDR1 SGHAT and CDR2 FQNNGV. V lost 7 bases, J lost 4 bases, and 3 bases stayed unmatched. The CDR3 protein is CASTRDRGYGYTF. In DNA, the CDR3 is TGTGCCAGCACCCGGGACAGGGGCTATGGCTACACCTTC. The full variable domain, rest sourced from reference TRBV11-2 and TRBJ1-2, is EAGVAQSPRYKIIEKRQSVAFWCNPISGHATLYWYQQILGQGPKLLIQFQNNGVVDDSQLPKDRFSAERLKGVDSTLKIQPAKLEDSAVYLCASTRDRGYGYTFGSGTRLTVV.

The J gene is TRBJ2-6, the V gene TRBV4-2, with D possibly matching TRBD2 (6 bases). CDR3 length: 17 residues. V lost 1 base, J lost 0 bases, and 10 bases lay in between. Germline values: CDR1 LGHNA, CDR2 YNFKEQ. CDR3 residues: CASSQGGGTSGANVLTF. The CDR3 DNA reads as TGTGCCAGCAGCCAAGGCGGCGGGACCTCTGGGGCCAACGTCCTGACTTTC.

V gene TRBV18 combines with J gene TRBJ2-3; maybe TRBD1 (6 bases). The CDR3 consists of 15 residues. Germline CDR1 KGHSH, CDR2 LQKENI. V dropped 3 bases and J dropped 1 base, with 11 bases sitting between them. CDR3 nucleotide sequence: TGTGCCAGCTCACCCCAACAGGGAGGCACAGATACGCAGTATTTT. Residues: CASSPQQGGTDTQYF.

The rearrangement uses TRBV10-3 and TRBJ1-1; D possibly corresponds to TRBD1 (5 bases). This CDR3 region has 14 residues. Germline V gene lookup returns CDR1 ENHRY and CDR2 SYGVKD. Trimming took off 7 bases at V and 1 base at J, with 13 bases between the two ends. CDR3 bases: TGTGCCATCAAAGGGGTCCTCTCGAACACTGAAGCTTTCTTT. Translation gives CAIKGVLSNTEAFF.

The J gene is TRBJ1-1, the V gene TRBV3-1 (or the pseudogene TRBV3-2); D possibly corresponds to TRBD1 (6 bases). The V gene lost 4 bases and the J gene lost 9 bases, with 21 bases spanning the gap. This CDR3 is built from 15 residues. The germline V gene has CDR1 LGHDT and CDR2 YNNKEL (reference sequence). CDR3 in amino acids: CASSRVGGAPNQAFF. CDR3 in DNA: TGTGCCAGCAGCCGGGTCGGGGGGGCTCCTAATCAAGCTTTCTTT.

This chain links TRBV5-5 with TRBJ2-1; tentative D call: TRBD1 (5 bases). CDR3 length: 13 residues. The germline V gene encodes CDR1 SGHKS and CDR2 YYEKEE (reference sequence). V lost 6 bases, J lost 6 bases, and 13 bases lay in between. The CDR3 coding sequence is TGTGCCAGCAACCCAGGACACATCAATGAGCAGTTCTTC. Its translation is CASNPGHINEQFF.